This TCR beta chain was identified during a study of T cells in Graves' hyperthyroidism and ophthalmopathy. At the level of the study: Initial diagnosis, before any treatment, was when peripheral blood was collected.

Points on this clonotype: A much bigger clone sits one base away, suggesting this may be a read error.

RNA transcripts were the template for amplifying TCR beta CDR3 regions. Using the HTBI primer set, a first-round RT-PCR was run on the TCR CDR3. In TCRdb, the multiplex PCR reads were re-called with MiXCR into one record per CDR3 protein. The sample carries a few hundred thousand distinct CDR3 sequences, approximately 18% recorded once. Based on clinical symptoms, serum thyroxine and TRAb, thyroid ultrasound and orbital computed tomography, diagnoses were reached. The sample taken for sequencing was blood. This TCR derives from a middle-aged man with Graves' ophthalmopathy.

This chain's CDR3 is CGWSVLTEQFF. CDR3 bases: TGTGGCTGGAGTGTATTAACAGAGCAGTTCTTC. V usage is TRBV30 and J usage is TRBJ2-1; D ambiguous. Germline CDR1 reads GTSNPN; CDR2 reads SVGIG (reference sequence). This CDR3 spans 11 amino acids.